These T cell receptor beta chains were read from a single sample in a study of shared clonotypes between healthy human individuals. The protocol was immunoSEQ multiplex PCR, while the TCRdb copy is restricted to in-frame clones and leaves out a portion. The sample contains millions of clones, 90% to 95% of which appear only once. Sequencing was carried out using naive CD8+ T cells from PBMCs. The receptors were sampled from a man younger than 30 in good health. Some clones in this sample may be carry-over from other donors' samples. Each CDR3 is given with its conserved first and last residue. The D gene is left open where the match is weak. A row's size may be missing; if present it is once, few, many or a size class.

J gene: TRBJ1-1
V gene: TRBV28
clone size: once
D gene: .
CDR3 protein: CASSLLRWANTEAFF
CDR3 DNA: TGTGCCAGCAGTTTATTAAGGTGGGCAAACACTGAAGCTTTCTTT

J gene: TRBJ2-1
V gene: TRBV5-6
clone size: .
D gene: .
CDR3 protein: CASSWPWVSEYNEQFF
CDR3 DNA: TGTGCCAGCAGCTGGCCCTGGGTTAGCGAATACAATGAGCAGTTCTTC

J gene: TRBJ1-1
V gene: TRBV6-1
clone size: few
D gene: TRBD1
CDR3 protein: CASSEWDRNTEAFF
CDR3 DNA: TGTGCCAGCAGTGAGTGGGACAGGAACACTGAAGCTTTCTTT

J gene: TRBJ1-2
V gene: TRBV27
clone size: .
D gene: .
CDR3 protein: CASSLSINYGYTF
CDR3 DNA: TGTGCCAGCAGTTTATCGATCAACTATGGCTACACCTTC

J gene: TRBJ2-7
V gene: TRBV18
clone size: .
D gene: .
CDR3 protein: CASSPRGDEQYF
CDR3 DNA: TGTGCCAGCTCACCACGGGGTGACGAGCAGTACTTC

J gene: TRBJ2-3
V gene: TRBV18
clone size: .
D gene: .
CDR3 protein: CASSPRDSTDTQYF
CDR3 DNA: TGTGCCAGCTCACCCCGGGACAGCACAGATACGCAGTATTTT

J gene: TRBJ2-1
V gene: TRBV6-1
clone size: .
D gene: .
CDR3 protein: CASSERWPLFYNEQFF
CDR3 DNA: TGTGCCAGCAGTGAAAGGTGGCCCCTTTTTTACAATGAGCAGTTCTTC

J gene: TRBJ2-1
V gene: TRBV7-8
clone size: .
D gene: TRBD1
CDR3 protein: CASSGRQGAQSEQFF
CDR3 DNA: TGTGCCAGCAGCGGACGACAGGGGGCGCAGTCTGAGCAGTTCTTC

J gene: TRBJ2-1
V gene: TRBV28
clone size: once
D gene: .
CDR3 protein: CASSLESGGLGLYEQFF
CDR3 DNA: TGTGCCAGCAGTTTAGAGTCTGGGGGGTTGGGCTTGTATGAGCAGTTCTTC

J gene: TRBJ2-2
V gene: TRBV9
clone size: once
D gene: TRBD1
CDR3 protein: CASSVRWTGGSGELFF
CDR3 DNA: TGTGCCAGCAGCGTACGGTGGACAGGGGGGTCCGGGGAGCTGTTTTTT

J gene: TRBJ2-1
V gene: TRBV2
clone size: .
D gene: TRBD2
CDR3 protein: CASSQLAGGPNEQFF
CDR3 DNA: TGTGCCAGCAGCCAACTAGCGGGAGGGCCAAATGAGCAGTTCTTC

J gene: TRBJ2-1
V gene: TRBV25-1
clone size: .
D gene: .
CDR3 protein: CASSESGTYNEQFF
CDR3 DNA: TGTGCCAGCAGTGAATCGGGGACCTACAATGAGCAGTTCTTC

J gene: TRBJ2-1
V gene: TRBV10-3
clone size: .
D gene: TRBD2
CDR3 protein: CAISVAGLDNEQFF
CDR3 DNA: TGTGCCATCAGTGTAGCGGGACTCGACAATGAGCAGTTCTTC